This entry features one TCR beta chain sequence. The sample is drawn from a study of technical replicates of blood from a few donors. Generated by immunoSEQ multiplex PCR, the TCRdb table keeps only in-frame clones and is missing some. This sample yields more than 10,000 clones, of which 70% to 90% are seen a single time; about an eighth belongs to the top ten. The CDR3 is made up of 15 amino acids. Trimming cost V 1 base and J 5 bases, with 12 bases left between them. Looked up from germline, CDR1 is SGHAT and CDR2 is FQNNGV. The chain has TRBV11-2 and TRBJ2-1; D remains unclear. The sequenced sample consisted of PBMCs. This receptor was identified in a human donor in good health. Here the CDR3 reads CASSLVRSNHNEQFF. As DNA, the CDR3 is TGTGCCAGCAGCTTAGTTCGGAGTAACCACAATGAGCAGTTCTTC.